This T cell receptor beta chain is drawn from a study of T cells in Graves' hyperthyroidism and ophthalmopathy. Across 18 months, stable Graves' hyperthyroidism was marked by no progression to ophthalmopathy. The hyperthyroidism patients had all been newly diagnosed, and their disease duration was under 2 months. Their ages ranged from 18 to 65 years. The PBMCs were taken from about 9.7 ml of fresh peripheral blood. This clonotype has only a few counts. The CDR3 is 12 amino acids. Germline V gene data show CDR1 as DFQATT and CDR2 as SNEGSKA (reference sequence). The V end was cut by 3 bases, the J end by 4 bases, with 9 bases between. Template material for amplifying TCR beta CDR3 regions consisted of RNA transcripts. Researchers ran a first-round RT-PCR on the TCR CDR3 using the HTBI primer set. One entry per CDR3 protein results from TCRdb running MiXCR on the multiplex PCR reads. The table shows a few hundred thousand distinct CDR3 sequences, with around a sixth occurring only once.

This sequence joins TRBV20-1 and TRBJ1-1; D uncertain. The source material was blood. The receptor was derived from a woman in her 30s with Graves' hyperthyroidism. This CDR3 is CSARRQITEAFF. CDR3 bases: TGCAGTGCTAGGCGACAAATCACTGAAGCTTTCTTT.